This paragraph reports one T cell receptor beta chain. The antigen remains unidentified. The entry originates in a study of T cell responses to AZD1222 COVID-19 vaccine. Overall study context: Second-dose recipients at about 4 or about 12 weeks were treated as one pooled group.

Study findings and constraints: Baseline serology detected seropositivity in only six or seven AZD1222 recipients. None of the repertoires were sampled until the peak T cell response had passed.

Some clones are missing from TCRdb's copy, which holds only in-frame ones; the method was immunoSEQ multiplex PCR. Of tens of thousands of clones listed, more than 90% are singletons. Germline CDR1 and CDR2: MNHNS and SASEGT. V was shortened by 2 bases and J by 6 bases, with 17 bases between the two germline ends. This CDR3 has 15 amino acids. This rearrangement joins TRBV6-1 to TRBJ2-7; a weak D match, TRBD1 (6 bases). The sample consisted of peripheral blood, taken on day 0 of AZD1222 vaccination. This receptor was obtained from an adult in good health. CDR3 DNA: TGTGCCAGCAGTGAATTCGAGGACAGCCCCTCCGAGCAGTACTTC. This translates into CASSEFEDSPSEQYF.